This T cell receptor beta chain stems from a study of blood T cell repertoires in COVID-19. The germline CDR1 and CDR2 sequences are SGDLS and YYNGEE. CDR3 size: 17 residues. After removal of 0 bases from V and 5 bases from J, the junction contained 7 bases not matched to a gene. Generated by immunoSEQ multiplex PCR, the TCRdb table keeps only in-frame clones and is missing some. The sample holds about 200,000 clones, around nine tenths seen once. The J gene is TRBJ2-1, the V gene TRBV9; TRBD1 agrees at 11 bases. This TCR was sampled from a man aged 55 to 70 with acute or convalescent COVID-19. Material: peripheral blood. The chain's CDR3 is CASSVAVSGQGDNEQFF. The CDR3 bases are TGTGCCAGCAGCGTAGCTGTATCGGGACAGGGGGACAATGAGCAGTTCTTC.